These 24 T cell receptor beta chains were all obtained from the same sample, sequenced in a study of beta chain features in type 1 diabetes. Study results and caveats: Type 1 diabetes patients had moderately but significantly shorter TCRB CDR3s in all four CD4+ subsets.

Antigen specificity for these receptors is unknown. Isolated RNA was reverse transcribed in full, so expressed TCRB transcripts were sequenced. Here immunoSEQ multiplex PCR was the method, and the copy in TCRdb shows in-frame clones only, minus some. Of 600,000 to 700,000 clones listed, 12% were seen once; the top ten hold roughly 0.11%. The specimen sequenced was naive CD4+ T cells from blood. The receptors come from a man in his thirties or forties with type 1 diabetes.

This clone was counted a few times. The DNA for the CDR3 is TGCGCCAGCAGCCTGAATACAGGGGCCTACCAAGAGACCCAGTACTTC. Its translation: CASSLNTGAYQETQYF. V usage is TRBV5-1 and J usage is TRBJ2-5; 7 bases line up with TRBD1. This CDR3 contains 16 residues. Per the germline V gene, CDR1 is SGHRS and CDR2 is YFSETQ. V trimming: 4 bases; J trimming: 0 bases; junction bases outside the gene matches: 9.

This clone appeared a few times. The CDR3 DNA reads TGTGCCAGCAGCCCTTTTACTAGAGAAACCGGGGAGCTGTTTTTT. Amino acids: CASSPFTRETGELFF. The chain carries TRBV4-2 and TRBJ2-2, with D perhaps matching TRBD2 (5 bases). Trimming stripped 4 bases from V and 5 bases from J, with 14 bases between. The CDR3 sequence is 15 residues long. Per germline, CDR1 LGHNA and CDR2 YNFKEQ.

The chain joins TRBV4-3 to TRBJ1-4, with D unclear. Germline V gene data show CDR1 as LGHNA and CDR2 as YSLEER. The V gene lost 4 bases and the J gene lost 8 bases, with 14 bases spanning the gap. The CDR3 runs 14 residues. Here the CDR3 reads CASSRSVLGEKLFF. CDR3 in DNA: TGCGCCAGCAGCCGGAGTGTCTTGGGGGAAAAACTGTTTTTT.

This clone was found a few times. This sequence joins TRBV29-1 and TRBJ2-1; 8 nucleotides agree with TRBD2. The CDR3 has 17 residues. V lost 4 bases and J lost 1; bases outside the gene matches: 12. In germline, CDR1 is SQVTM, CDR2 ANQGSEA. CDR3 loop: CSVVSVAGTGSYNEQFF. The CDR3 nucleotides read TGCAGCGTTGTGAGTGTAGCGGGGACGGGGTCCTACAATGAGCAGTTCTTC.

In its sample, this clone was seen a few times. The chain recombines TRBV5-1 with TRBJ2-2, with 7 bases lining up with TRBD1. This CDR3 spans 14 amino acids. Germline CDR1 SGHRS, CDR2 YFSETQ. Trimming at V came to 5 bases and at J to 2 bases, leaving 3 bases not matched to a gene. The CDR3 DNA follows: TGCGCCAGCAGTGAGGGGGCCAACACCGGGGAGCTGTTTTTT. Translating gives CASSEGANTGELFF.

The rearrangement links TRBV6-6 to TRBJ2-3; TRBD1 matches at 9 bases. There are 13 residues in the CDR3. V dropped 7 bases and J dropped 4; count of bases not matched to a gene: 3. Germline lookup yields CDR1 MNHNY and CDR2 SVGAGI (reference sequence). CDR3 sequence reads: CASTDRGSDTQYF. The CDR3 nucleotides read TGTGCCAGCACTGACAGGGGGTCAGATACGCAGTATTTT.

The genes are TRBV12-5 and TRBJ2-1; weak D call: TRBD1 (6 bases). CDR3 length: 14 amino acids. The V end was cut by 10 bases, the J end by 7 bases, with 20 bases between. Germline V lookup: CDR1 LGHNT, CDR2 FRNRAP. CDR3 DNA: TGTGCTACTCAAAGGGGGTCCCCAGGAAATGAGCAGTTCTTC. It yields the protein CATQRGSPGNEQFF.

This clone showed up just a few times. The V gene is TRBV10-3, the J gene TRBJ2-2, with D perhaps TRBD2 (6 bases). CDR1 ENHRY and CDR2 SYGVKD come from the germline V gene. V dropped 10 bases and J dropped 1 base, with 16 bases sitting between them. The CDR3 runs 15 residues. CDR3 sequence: CASMRDGKNTGELFF. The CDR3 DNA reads TGTGCCAGCATGCGGGACGGAAAGAACACCGGGGAGCTGTTTTTT.

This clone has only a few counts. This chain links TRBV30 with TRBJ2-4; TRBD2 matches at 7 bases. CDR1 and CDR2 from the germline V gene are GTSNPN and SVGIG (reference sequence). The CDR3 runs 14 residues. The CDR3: CAGGTDIAKNIQYF. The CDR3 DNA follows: TGTGCGGGGGGGACCGATATAGCCAAAAACATTCAGTACTTC.

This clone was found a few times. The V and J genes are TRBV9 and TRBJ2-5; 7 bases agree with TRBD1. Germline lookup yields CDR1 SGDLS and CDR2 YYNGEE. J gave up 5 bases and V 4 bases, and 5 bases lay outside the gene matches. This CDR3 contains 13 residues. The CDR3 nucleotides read TGTGCCAGCAGCTCACCGACAGGGGAGACCCAGTACTTC. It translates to CASSSPTGETQYF.

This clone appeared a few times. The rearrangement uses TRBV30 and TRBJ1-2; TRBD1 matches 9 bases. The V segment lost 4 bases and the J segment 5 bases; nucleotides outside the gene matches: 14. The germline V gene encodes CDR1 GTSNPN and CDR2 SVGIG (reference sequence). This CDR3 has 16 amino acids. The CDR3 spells CAWILSRGTGRYGYTF. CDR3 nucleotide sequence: TGTGCCTGGATCCTCTCCCGCGGGACAGGGCGGTATGGCTACACCTTC.

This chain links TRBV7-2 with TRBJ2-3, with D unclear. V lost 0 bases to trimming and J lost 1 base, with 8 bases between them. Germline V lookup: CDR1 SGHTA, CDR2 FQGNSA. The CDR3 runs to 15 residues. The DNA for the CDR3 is TGTGCCAGCAGCTTAGCTTTGCTCCGCACAGATACGCAGTATTTT. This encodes CASSLALLRTDTQYF.

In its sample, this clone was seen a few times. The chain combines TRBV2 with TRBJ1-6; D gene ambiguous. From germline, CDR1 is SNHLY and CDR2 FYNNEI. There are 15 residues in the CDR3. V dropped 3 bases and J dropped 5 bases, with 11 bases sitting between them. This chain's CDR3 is CASSEMGSDNSPLHF. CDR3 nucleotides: TGTGCCAGCAGTGAGATGGGATCGGATAATTCACCCCTCCACTTT.

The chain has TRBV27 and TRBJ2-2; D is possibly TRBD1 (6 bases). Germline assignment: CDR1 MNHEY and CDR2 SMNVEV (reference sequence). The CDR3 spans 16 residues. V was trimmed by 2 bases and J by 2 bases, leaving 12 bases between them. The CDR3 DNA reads TGTGCCAGCAGTTTAGTCTGGGGGCGAAACACCGGGGAGCTGTTTTTT. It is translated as CASSLVWGRNTGELFF.

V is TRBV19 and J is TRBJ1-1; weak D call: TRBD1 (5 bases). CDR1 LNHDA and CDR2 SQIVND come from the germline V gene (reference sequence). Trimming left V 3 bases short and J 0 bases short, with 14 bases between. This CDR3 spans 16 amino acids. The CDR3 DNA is TGTGCCAGTAGTATGTTAACGAGGGGATTGAACACTGAAGCTTTCTTT. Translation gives CASSMLTRGLNTEAFF.

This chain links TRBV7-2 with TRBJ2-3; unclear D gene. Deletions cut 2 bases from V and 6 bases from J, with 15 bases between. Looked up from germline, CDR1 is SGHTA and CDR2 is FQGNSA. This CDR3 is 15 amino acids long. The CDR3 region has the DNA TGTGCCAGCAGCTTAACTTCTCGGCCCTGGGATACGCAGTATTTT. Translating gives CASSLTSRPWDTQYF.

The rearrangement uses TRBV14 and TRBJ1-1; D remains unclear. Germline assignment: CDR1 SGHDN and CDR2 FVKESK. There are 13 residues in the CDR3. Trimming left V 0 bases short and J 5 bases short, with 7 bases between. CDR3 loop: CASSQESGTEAFF. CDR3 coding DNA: TGTGCCAGCAGCCAAGAATCCGGAACTGAAGCTTTCTTT.

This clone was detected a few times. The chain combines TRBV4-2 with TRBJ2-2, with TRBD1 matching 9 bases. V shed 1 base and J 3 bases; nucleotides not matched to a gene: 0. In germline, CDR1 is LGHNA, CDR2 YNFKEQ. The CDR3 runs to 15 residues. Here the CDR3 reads CASSQGDRDTGELFF. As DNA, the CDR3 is TGTGCCAGCAGCCAAGGGGACAGGGACACCGGGGAGCTGTTTTTT.

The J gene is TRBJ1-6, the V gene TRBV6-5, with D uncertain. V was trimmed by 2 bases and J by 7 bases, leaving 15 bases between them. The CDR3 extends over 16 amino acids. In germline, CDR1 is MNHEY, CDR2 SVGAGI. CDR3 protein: CASSYDVELRNSPLHF. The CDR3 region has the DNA TGTGCCAGCAGTTACGATGTGGAGTTGAGGAATTCACCCCTCCACTTT.

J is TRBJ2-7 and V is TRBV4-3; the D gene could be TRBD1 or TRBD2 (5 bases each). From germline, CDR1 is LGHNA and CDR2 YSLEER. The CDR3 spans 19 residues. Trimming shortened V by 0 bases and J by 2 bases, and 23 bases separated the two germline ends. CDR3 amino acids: CASSQDRTGSTQGAYEQYF. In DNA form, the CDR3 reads TGCGCCAGCAGCCAAGATAGAACAGGATCCACCCAGGGAGCCTACGAGCAGTACTTC.

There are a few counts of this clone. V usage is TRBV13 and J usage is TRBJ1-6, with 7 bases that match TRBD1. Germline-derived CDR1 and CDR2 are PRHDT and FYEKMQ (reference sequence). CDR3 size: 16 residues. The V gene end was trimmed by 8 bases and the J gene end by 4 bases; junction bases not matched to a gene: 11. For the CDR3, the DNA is TGTGCCAGCGGACTACGGGGACAGACGTATAATTCACCCCTCCACTTT. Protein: CASGLRGQTYNSPLHF.

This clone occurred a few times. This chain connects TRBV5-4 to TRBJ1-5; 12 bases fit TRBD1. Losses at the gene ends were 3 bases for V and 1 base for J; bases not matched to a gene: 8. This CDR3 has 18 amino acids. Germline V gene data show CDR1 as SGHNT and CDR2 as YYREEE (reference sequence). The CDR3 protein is CASSWSGTGGWSNQPQHF. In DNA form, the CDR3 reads TGTGCCAGCAGCTGGTCCGGGACAGGGGGCTGGAGCAATCAGCCCCAGCATTTT.

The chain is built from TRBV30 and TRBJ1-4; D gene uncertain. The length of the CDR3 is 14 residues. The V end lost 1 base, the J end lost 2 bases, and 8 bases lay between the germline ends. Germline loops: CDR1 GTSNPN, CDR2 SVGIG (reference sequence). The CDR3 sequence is CAWSGCATNEKLFF. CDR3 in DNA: TGTGCCTGGAGTGGGTGTGCGACTAATGAAAAACTGTTTTTT.

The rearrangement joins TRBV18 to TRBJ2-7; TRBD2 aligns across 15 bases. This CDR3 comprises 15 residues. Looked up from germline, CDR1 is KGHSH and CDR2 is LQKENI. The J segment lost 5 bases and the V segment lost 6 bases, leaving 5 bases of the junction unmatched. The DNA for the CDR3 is TGTGCCAGCTCGTTTGGGACTAGCGGGGGGAACGAGCAGTACTTC. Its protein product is CASSFGTSGGNEQYF.